These T cell receptor beta chains were read from a single sample in a study of long-term antiretroviral therapy in people with HIV. Data came from immunoSEQ multiplex PCR; TCRdb stores just in-frame clones and leaves some out. This table holds 23,000 or so clones, approximately 95% found once. Material: unsorted PBMCs, obtained 7.6 years after starting antiretroviral therapy. These receptors all come from a woman in her 40s with HIV. Both conserved end residues are part of each CDR3. Each record gives: D gene, J gene, clone size, V gene, CDR3 protein, CDR3 DNA. A D gene is named only where the DNA matches it firmly. Expanded clones get a size class; other rows say once, few or many, or leave the size out.

TRBD1 | TRBJ2-7 | . | TRBV28 | CASSLYTGGVGSYEQYF | TGTGCCAGCAGTTTATACACAGGGGGCGTCGGGTCCTACGAGCAGTACTTC
. | TRBJ1-3 | . | TRBV9 | CASSPNPGNTIYF | TGTGCCAGCAGCCCTAATCCTGGAAACACCATATATTTT
TRBD1 | TRBJ2-1 | . | TRBV18 | CASSPQPGQGGGQYNEQFF | TGTGCCAGCTCACCCCAACCGGGACAGGGGGGCGGACAATACAATGAGCAGTTCTTC
. | TRBJ1-4 | . | TRBV4-3 | CASSQGAATNEKLFF | TGCGCCAGCAGCCAGGGGGCCGCAACTAATGAAAAACTGTTTTTT
TRBD1 | TRBJ1-5 | . | TRBV5-1 | CASSTGQDSNQPQHF | TGCGCCAGCAGCACCGGACAGGATAGCAATCAGCCCCAGCATTTT
. | TRBJ1-2 | . | TRBV19 | CASSMQGRGYGYTF | TGTGCCAGTAGTATGCAGGGGCGCGGTTATGGCTACACCTTC
TRBD1 | TRBJ1-2 | . | TRBV30 | CAWSRQGAPNYGYTF | TGTGCCTGGAGTAGACAGGGGGCCCCTAACTATGGCTACACCTTC
TRBD1 | TRBJ2-7 | . | TRBV6-5 | CATKQGDVAYEQYF | TGTGCAACCAAACAGGGGGACGTTGCCTACGAGCAGTACTTC
TRBD1 | TRBJ1-4 | . | TRBV7-9 | CASSSRQGREKLFF | TGTGCCAGCAGCTCCCGACAGGGGCGGGAAAAACTGTTTTTT
TRBD2 | TRBJ2-5 | . | TRBV7-8 | CASSLDGLAGLQETQYF | TGTGCCAGCAGCTTAGATGGCCTAGCGGGGCTGCAAGAGACCCAGTACTTC
. | TRBJ1-1 | . | TRBV6-5 | CASSYSGRGTEAFF | TGTGCCAGCAGTTACTCGGGGAGGGGGACTGAAGCTTTCTTT
TRBD1 | TRBJ1-2 | once | TRBV19 | CASRVTGTGNYGYTF | TGTGCCAGTAGGGTTACTGGGACAGGGAACTATGGCTACACCTTC
. | TRBJ1-4 | . | TRBV4-2 | CASSQVELGLRNEKLFF | TGTGCCAGCAGCCAAGTTGAACTGGGGCTGCGAAATGAAAAACTGTTTTTT
. | TRBJ1-2 | . | TRBV5-6 | CASTPAGTTGYGYTF | TGTGCCAGCACCCCAGCCGGGACAACCGGCTATGGCTACACCTTC
. | TRBJ2-1 | . | TRBV9 | CASSVRNTENEQFF | TGTGCCAGCAGCGTGAGGAACACGGAGAATGAGCAGTTCTTC
. | TRBJ1-4 | . | TRBV5-4 | CASSRAGTREKLFF | TGTGCCAGCAGCAGAGCCGGGACCCGAGAAAAACTGTTTTTT
TRBD1 | TRBJ1-6 | . | TRBV30 | CALTRGDRYSPLHF | TGTGCCTTAACTAGGGGGGACAGATATTCACCCCTCCACTTT
. | TRBJ1-2 | . | TRBV4-3 | CASSQDHGTNSYGYTF | TGCGCCAGCAGCCAAGACCACGGGACTAACTCCTATGGCTACACCTTC
TRBD2 | TRBJ2-7 | . | TRBV5-4 | CASTMDVAGPYEQYF | TGTGCCAGCACCATGGACGTAGCGGGTCCTTACGAGCAGTACTTC
. | TRBJ1-5 | . | TRBV19 | CASSWGPDNQPQHF | TGTGCCAGTAGTTGGGGGCCGGACAATCAGCCCCAGCATTTT
. | TRBJ2-1 | . | TRBV2 | CASRPGSSYNEQFF | TGTGCCAGCAGGCCGGGGAGCTCCTACAATGAGCAGTTCTTC
TRBD1 | TRBJ2-1 | . | TRBV5-4 | CASSSGTGPSYNEQFF | TGTGCCAGCAGCTCCGGGACAGGTCCCTCCTACAATGAGCAGTTCTTC
TRBD1 | TRBJ1-1 | few | TRBV6-5 | CATNPRGLNTEAFF | TGTGCCACCAACCCCAGGGGGCTTAACACTGAAGCTTTCTTT
. | TRBJ2-2 | . | TRBV5-6 | CASSRETGADTGELFF | TGTGCCAGCAGCCGGGAGACGGGGGCTGACACCGGGGAGCTGTTTTTT
TRBD1 | TRBJ1-2 | . | TRBV7-2 | CASSSSQGVDYGYTF | TGTGCCAGCAGCTCCTCACAGGGGGTAGACTATGGCTACACCTTC
. | TRBJ2-3 | . | TRBV10-3 | CAISDFVGTDTQYF | TGTGCCATCAGTGACTTTGTAGGCACAGATACGCAGTATTTT
TRBD1 | TRBJ1-1 | . | TRBV7-8 | CASSLATGRTEAFF | TGTGCCAGCAGCTTAGCGACAGGGCGGACTGAAGCTTTCTTT
. | TRBJ2-2 | . | TRBV14 | CASSHWDTGELFF | TGTGCCAGCAGCCATTGGGACACCGGGGAGCTGTTTTTT
. | TRBJ1-2 | once | TRBV7-9 | CASSPGFNYGYTF | TGTGCCAGCAGCCCGGGGTTTAACTATGGCTACACCTTC
TRBD1 | TRBJ1-4 | . | TRBV5-5 | CASSSDRDHDSNEKLFF | TGTGCCAGCAGCTCGGACAGGGACCACGATTCTAATGAAAAACTGTTTTTT
. | TRBJ2-7 | . | TRBV18 | CASSPVTWGGEVDEQYF | TGTGCCAGCTCACCTGTGACTTGGGGGGGCGAGGTTGACGAGCAGTACTTC
. | TRBJ2-5 | . | TRBV4-3 | CASSPPGGPETQYF | TGCGCCAGCAGCCCTCCGGGGGGCCCGGAGACCCAGTACTTC
. | TRBJ2-6 | once | TRBV5-1 | CASSLGGRLEISGANVLTF | TGCGCCAGCAGCTTGGGGGGGAGACTCGAAATCTCTGGGGCCAACGTCCTGACTTTC
TRBD2 | TRBJ2-7 | . | TRBV5-5 | CASSPGGGPYEQYF | TGTGCCAGCAGCCCCGGGGGGGGACCCTACGAGCAGTACTTC
TRBD1 | TRBJ1-6 | . | TRBV19 | CASSVGTVEGNLSPLHF | TGTGCCAGTAGTGTCGGGACAGTCGAGGGAAATTTGTCACCCCTCCACTTT
TRBD2 | TRBJ2-2 | . | TRBV5-1 | CASSLASKFVGTSGGIANTGELFF | TGCGCCAGCAGCTTGGCCTCAAAATTCGTCGGGACTAGCGGGGGGATCGCGAACACCGGGGAGCTGTTTTTT
TRBD2 | TRBJ2-1 | . | TRBV10-3 | CATRTGGRTSYNEQFF | TGTGCCACCCGGACGGGGGGGCGTACTTCCTACAATGAGCAGTTCTTC
. | TRBJ1-1 | . | TRBV18 | CASSPWWVGRYEAFF | TGTGCCAGCTCACCATGGTGGGTCGGGCGTTACGAAGCTTTCTTT
. | TRBJ1-1 | . | TRBV27 | CASSLTRNTEAFF | TGTGCCAGCAGTTTAACCCGCAACACTGAAGCTTTCTTT
. | TRBJ1-1 | . | TRBV6-6 | CASLDWMNTEAFF | TGTGCCAGCTTGGACTGGATGAACACTGAAGCTTTCTTT
. | TRBJ2-4 | . | TRBV7-9 | CATTGAKNIQYF | TGTGCCACCACAGGGGCCAAAAACATTCAGTACTTC
. | TRBJ1-2 | . | TRBV6-5 | CASSYRRLANYGYTF | TGTGCCAGCAGTTACCGTAGGTTAGCTAACTATGGCTACACCTTC
. | TRBJ2-1 | . | TRBV19 | CASSLGSGGPYNEQFF | TGTGCCAGTAGCCTGGGGTCTGGGGGGCCCTACAATGAGCAGTTCTTC
. | TRBJ1-1 | . | TRBV10-3 | CAISEGRGARDMNTEAFF | TGTGCCATCAGTGAGGGGAGGGGGGCCAGGGACATGAACACTGAAGCTTTCTTT
. | TRBJ1-2 | . | TRBV13 | CASSSSGGGYGYTF | TGTGCCAGCAGCTCCTCAGGCGGGGGCTATGGCTACACCTTC
. | TRBJ2-1 | . | TRBV10-1 | CASMRRGSNEQFF | TGCGCCAGCATGAGGCGGGGATCGAATGAGCAGTTCTTC